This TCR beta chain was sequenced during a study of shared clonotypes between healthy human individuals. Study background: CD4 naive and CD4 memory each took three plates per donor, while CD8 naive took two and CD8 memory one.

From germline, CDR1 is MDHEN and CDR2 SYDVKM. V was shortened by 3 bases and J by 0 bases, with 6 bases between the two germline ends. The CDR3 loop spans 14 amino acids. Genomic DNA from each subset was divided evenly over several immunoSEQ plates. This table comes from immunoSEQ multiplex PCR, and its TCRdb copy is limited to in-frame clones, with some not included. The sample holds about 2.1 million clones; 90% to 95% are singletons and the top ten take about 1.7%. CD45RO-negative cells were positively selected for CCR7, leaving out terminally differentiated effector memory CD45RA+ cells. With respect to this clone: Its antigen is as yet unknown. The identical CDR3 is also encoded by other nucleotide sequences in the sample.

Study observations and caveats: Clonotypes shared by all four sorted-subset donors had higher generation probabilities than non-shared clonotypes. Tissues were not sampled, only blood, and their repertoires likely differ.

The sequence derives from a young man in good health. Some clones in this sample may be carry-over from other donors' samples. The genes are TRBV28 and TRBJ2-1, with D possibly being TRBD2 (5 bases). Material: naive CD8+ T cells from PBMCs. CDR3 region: CASSLRASYNEQFF. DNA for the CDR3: TGTGCCAGCAGTTTGCGGGCCTCCTACAATGAGCAGTTCTTC.